The 32 T cell receptor beta chains listed next were all sequenced from one sample in a study of early T cells in non-severe SARS-CoV-2 infection. One entry per CDR3 protein results from TCRdb running MiXCR on the 5' RACE reads. The data contain tens of thousands of distinct CDR3 sequences, about 9.7% of them singletons. Sequenced: whole blood. The receptor set was obtained from an adult who was a healthcare worker with PCR-confirmed SARS-CoV-2 infection or an uninfected control (not recorded which).

Ten or more counts support this clonotype. The rearrangement uses TRBV20-1 and TRBJ2-5, with D perhaps TRBD2 (5 bases). The CDR3 spans 12 residues. The V gene's germline CDR1 is DFQATT and CDR2 SNEGSKA (reference sequence). Here the CDR3 reads CSHTRGSETQYF. CDR3 sequence (DNA): TGCAGCCATACCAGAGGGAGCGAGACCCAGTACTTC.

As to this clonotype: Given a much more abundant clone one base away, this may be a read error. The chain carries TRBV12-3 or TRBV12-4 and TRBJ2-2; 7 positions agree with TRBD1. CDR3 length: 14 residues. The CDR3, as DNA: TGTGCCAGCAGCCGACAGGGCGACACCAGGGAGCTGTTTTTT. Amino acids: CASSRQGDTRELFF.

This clonotype was counted at least ten times. The J gene is TRBJ2-6, the V gene TRBV29-1, with 7 nucleotides matching TRBD1. The trim removed 3 bases at V and 1 base at J, leaving 3 bases unmatched. Germline V CDR1 and CDR2: SQVTM, ANQGSEA. This CDR3 contains 15 residues. The CDR3 here is CSVDPTGSGANVLTF. CDR3 DNA sequence: TGCAGCGTTGACCCGACAGGGTCTGGGGCCAACGTCCTGACTTTC.

This clonotype was counted at least ten times. CDR3 residues: CAWSVRGGRAGNIQYF. CDR3 DNA sequence: TGTGCCTGGAGTGTAAGAGGCGGGAGGGCCGGGAACATTCAGTACTTC. The gene calls are TRBV30 and TRBJ2-4, with TRBD2 matching 9 bases. The germline CDR1 and CDR2 sequences are GTSNPN and SVGIG (reference sequence). The trim removed 0 bases at V and 7 bases at J, leaving 10 bases unmatched. This CDR3 contains 16 residues.

This clonotype was seen ten or more times. DNA for the CDR3: TGTGCCAGCAGCCTTAGCGGGAGTTGGGCAGATACGCAGTATTTT. Its translation: CASSLSGSWADTQYF. The chain uses TRBV11-2 and TRBJ2-3; TRBD2 matches 9 bases. Per the germline V gene, CDR1 is SGHAT and CDR2 is FQNNGV. CDR3 length equals 15 residues. Trimming cost V 5 bases and J 4 bases; bases outside gene matches: 7.

This clonotype appeared many times. The J gene is TRBJ2-2, the V gene TRBV25-1; D remains unclear. CDR3 length: 13 amino acids. The V end lost 7 bases, the J end lost 6 bases, and 12 bases lay between the germline ends. Germline values: CDR1 MGHDK, CDR2 SYGVNS. DNA for the CDR3: TGTGCCAGCAAGTGGAGTGACGCCGGGGAGCTGTTTTTT. As protein: CASKWSDAGELFF.

A few counts support this clonotype. V usage is TRBV6-1 and J usage is TRBJ2-7; D is possibly TRBD1 (6 bases). CDR3 length equals 15 residues. Germline V gene data show CDR1 as MNHNS and CDR2 as SASEGT. V dropped 6 bases and J dropped 7 bases, with 22 bases sitting between them. The CDR3, as DNA: TGTGCCAGCAGCCAAAGATGGGACACCCTTCGGGAGCAGTACTTC. Its protein product is CASSQRWDTLREQYF.

The table lists this clonotype with many counts. This sequence joins TRBV5-1 and TRBJ2-7; D unclear. The V end was cut by 0 bases, the J end by 5 bases, with 9 bases between. The germline gives CDR1 SGHRS, CDR2 YFSETQ. The CDR3 length is 13 residues. The CDR3 nucleotides read TGCGCCAGCAGCTTGGTCTCTGGGAACGAGCAGTACTTC. Its translation is CASSLVSGNEQYF.

This clonotype was observed many times. The genes are TRBV9 and TRBJ1-1; unclear D gene. The V and J ends lost 0 bases and 7 bases respectively, with 7 bases between them. Germline CDR1 is SGDLS and CDR2 is YYNGEE. This CDR3 comprises 12 residues. CDR3 coding DNA: TGTGCCAGCAGCGTAGGAGGCAGTGAAGCTTTCTTT. It is translated as CASSVGGSEAFF. The complete variable domain, with remaining parts taken from reference TRBV9 and TRBJ1-1, reads DSGVTQTPKHLITATGQRVTLRCSPRSGDLSVYWYQQSLDQGLQFLIQYYNGEERAKGNILERFSAQQFPDLHSELNLSSLELGDSALYFCASSVGGSEAFFGQGTRLTVV.

This clonotype was detected a few times. The gene calls are TRBV19 and TRBJ2-1, with D possibly TRBD2 on 5 matching bases. The germline CDR1 and CDR2 sequences are LNHDA and SQIVND (reference sequence). This CDR3 has 14 amino acids. Trimming took 10 bases from V and 4 from J, leaving 17 bases between them. The CDR3 DNA reads as TGTGCCACCGCAGCGGCAGATAGTTACAATGAGCAGTTCTTC. It yields the protein CATAAADSYNEQFF.

This clonotype was observed at least ten times. V is TRBV19 and J is TRBJ2-1, with 11 bases that match TRBD2. The V and J ends lost 5 bases and 0 bases, in that order; junction bases with no gene match: 9. CDR3 length: 18 amino acids. Germline V gene lookup returns CDR1 LNHDA and CDR2 SQIVND (reference sequence). CDR3 coding DNA: TGTGCCAGTAGTCTAGCGGGAGGACGAATCCTCTCCTACAATGAGCAGTTCTTC. Its translation is CASSLAGGRILSYNEQFF.

This rearrangement joins TRBV29-1 to TRBJ2-1, with 11 bases identical to TRBD2. Germline loops: CDR1 SQVTM, CDR2 ANQGSEA. Unmatched junction bases numbered 3, after V lost 3 bases and J lost 2 bases. This CDR3 comprises 15 residues. The CDR3 region has the DNA TGCAGCGTTGAGCTAGCGGGAGGAACCTACAATGAGCAGTTCTTC. Encoded protein: CSVELAGGTYNEQFF.

This clonotype was seen ten or more times. The gene calls are TRBV11-3 and TRBJ1-1; D ambiguous. This CDR3 contains 14 residues. Germline V gives CDR1 SGHNT, CDR2 YENEEA. The V and J ends lost 5 bases and 2 bases respectively, with 12 bases between them. CDR3 sequence: CASSARGSNTEAFF. The CDR3 DNA sequence: TGTGCCAGCAGCGCCCGTGGATCAAACACTGAAGCTTTCTTT.

The chain combines TRBV9 with TRBJ2-1; D call uncertain. This CDR3 contains 13 residues. The V and J ends lost 0 bases and 2 bases respectively, with 3 bases between them. CDR1 SGDLS and CDR2 YYNGEE come from the germline V gene. The CDR3 coding sequence is TGTGCCAGCAGCGTAGCCACCTACAATGAGCAGTTCTTC. Translated, it gives CASSVATYNEQFF.

A remark on this clonotype: Compared with germline, one end of the junction differs, possibly owing to a read error. This chain links TRBV7-3 with TRBJ2-2, with D possibly TRBD2 on 5 matching bases. This CDR3 spans 15 amino acids. Germline V lookup: CDR1 SGHTA, CDR2 FQGTGA. For the CDR3, the DNA is TGTGCCAGCAGCCACCTAGACCTCCAGACCGGGGAGCCGTTTTTT. Translated: CASSHLDLQTGEPFF.

This chain links TRBV18 with TRBJ2-1; 9 bases fit TRBD2. The germline V gene has CDR1 KGHSH and CDR2 LQKENI. Trimming at V came to 2 bases and at J to 10 bases, leaving 12 bases not matched to a gene. This CDR3 region has 16 residues. CDR3 DNA sequence: TGTGCCAGCTCACCATTTCCAGAGATACTAGCGGGCGAGCAGTTCTTC. This encodes CASSPFPEILAGEQFF. The full variable domain, its missing parts supplied by reference TRBV18 and TRBJ2-1, is NAGVMQNPRHLVRRRGQEARLRCSPMKGHSHVYWYRQLPEEGLKFMVYLQKENIIDESGMPKERFSAEFPKEGPSILRIQQVVRGDSAAYFCASSPFPEILAGEQFFGPGTRLTVL.

The V call is TRBV5-6, the J call TRBJ2-3; D perhaps matches TRBD2 (6 bases). V lost 1 base and J lost 1, with 10 bases in between. The CDR3 consists of 15 residues. CDR1 and CDR2 from the germline V gene are SGHDT and YYEEEE. CDR3 amino acids: CASSLKAGGTDTQYF. The CDR3 coding sequence is TGTGCCAGCAGCTTGAAAGCGGGCGGCACAGATACGCAGTATTTT.

There are many counts of this clonotype. V gene TRBV7-8 combines with J gene TRBJ2-2; D ambiguous. With 6 bases removed from V and 4 bases from J, the gap between germline ends came to 12 bases. The CDR3 extends over 14 amino acids. Germline V gene sequence: CDR1 SGHVS, CDR2 FQNEAQ. The CDR3 spells CASRPRGRTGELFF. Written as DNA, the CDR3 is TGTGCCAGCAGACCCCGTGGGCGCACCGGGGAGCTGTTTTTT. Full variable domain (missing parts from reference TRBV7-8 and TRBJ2-2): GAGVSQSPRYKVAKRGQDVALRCDPISGHVSLFWYQQALGQGPEFLTYFQNEAQLDKSGLPSDRFFAERPEGSVSTLKIQRTQQEDSAVYLCASRPRGRTGELFFGEGSRLTVL.

This clonotype was counted a single time. The J gene is TRBJ2-7, the V gene TRBV3-1, with D possibly matching TRBD2 (5 bases). V lost 3 bases, J lost 3 bases, and 18 bases lay in between. Looked up from germline, CDR1 is LGHDT and CDR2 is YNNKEL (reference sequence). The CDR3 consists of 16 residues. The CDR3 loop is CASSQRLATSVYEQYF. The CDR3, as DNA: TGTGCCAGCAGCCAGAGGTTAGCGACGTCTGTCTACGAGCAGTACTTC.

In its sample, this clonotype was seen many times. CDR3 amino acids: CASSLIAGTYGYTF. CDR3 bases: TGTGCCAGCAGTTTAATCGCAGGGACCTATGGCTACACCTTC. The rearrangement uses TRBV27 and TRBJ1-2, with D possibly being TRBD1 (5 bases). V shed 2 bases and J shed 4 bases, with 11 bases lying between them. There are 14 residues in the CDR3. Germline V gene data show CDR1 as MNHEY and CDR2 as SMNVEV (reference sequence).

This clonotype was detected ten times or more. The CDR3 DNA follows: TGTGCCAGCAACTCCCTTGGAACAGATACGCAGTATTTT. This gives the protein CASNSLGTDTQYF. V gene TRBV27 combines with J gene TRBJ2-3; D is uncertain. CDR1 MNHEY and CDR2 SMNVEV come from the germline V gene (reference sequence). Trimming took 7 bases from V and 3 from J, leaving 11 bases between them. The CDR3 spans 13 residues.

There are many counts of this clonotype. The chain employs TRBV3-1 and TRBJ2-7; D ambiguous. V gave up 4 bases and J gave up 0 bases, with 13 bases separating them. Per the germline V gene, CDR1 is LGHDT and CDR2 is YNNKEL (reference sequence). This CDR3 spans 15 amino acids. CDR3 protein: CASSPVYGGSYEQYF. In nucleotides, the CDR3 is TGTGCCAGCAGCCCCGTCTATGGTGGCTCCTACGAGCAGTACTTC.

This clonotype was recorded many times. The V gene is TRBV7-3, the J gene TRBJ2-2, with TRBD2 matching 10 bases. The germline gives CDR1 SGHTA, CDR2 FQGTGA. Trimming removed 4 bases from V and 4 bases from J; junction bases left unmatched: 9. The CDR3 totals 17 residues. CDR3 coding DNA: TGTGCCAGCAGCTCTTCCCGGACTAGCGGTCTCACCGGGGAGCTGTTTTTT. Residues: CASSSSRTSGLTGELFF.

This clonotype has ten or more counts. The chain joins TRBV29-1 to TRBJ2-5; possibly TRBD2 for D (7 bases). The CDR3 loop spans 14 amino acids. V dropped 5 bases and J dropped 2 bases, with 15 bases sitting between them. CDR1 and CDR2 (germline): SQVTM, ANQGSEA. For the CDR3, the DNA is TGCAGCGTTCGGGGGAGGGACATACAAGAGACCCAGTACTTC. It is translated as CSVRGRDIQETQYF. The complete variable domain, with remaining parts taken from reference TRBV29-1 and TRBJ2-5, reads SAVISQKPSRDICQRGTSLTIQCQVDSQVTMMFWYRQQPGQSLTLIATANQGSEATYESGFVIDKFPISRPNLTFSTLTVSNMSPEDSSIYLCSVRGRDIQETQYFGPGTRLLVL.

This clonotype was found many times. The gene calls are TRBV6-6 and TRBJ2-7, with no clear D. The ends were cut back, 2 bases at V and 6 bases at J, with 14 bases in the middle. Germline V lookup: CDR1 MNHNY, CDR2 SVGAGI (reference sequence). There are 14 residues in the CDR3. The DNA of the CDR3 is TGTGCCAGCAGTTACGGGGTATCTGACTCCGAGCAGTACTTC. Translation gives CASSYGVSDSEQYF.

There are a few counts of this clonotype. CDR3 nucleotides: TGTGCCAGCAGCTTAGCCGGGTTATCCGGGGAGCTGTTTTTT. It codes for CASSLAGLSGELFF. J is TRBJ2-2 and V is TRBV11-3, with D unresolved. Trimming pared 1 base from V and 6 bases from J, leaving 9 bases between. Germline assignment: CDR1 SGHNT and CDR2 YENEEA. There are 14 residues in the CDR3.

The chain is built from TRBV4-2 and TRBJ2-7; either TRBD1 or TRBD2 may supply D (7 bases each). The CDR3 extends over 16 amino acids. Trimming took 0 bases from V and 3 from J, leaving 15 bases between them. Germline loops: CDR1 LGHNA, CDR2 YNFKEQ. The CDR3 region is CASSQEGGTADYEQYF. The CDR3, as DNA: TGTGCCAGCAGCCAAGAGGGAGGGACAGCAGACTACGAGCAGTACTTC.

This clonotype was recorded at least ten times. The chain couples TRBV7-6 to TRBJ2-7; D gene ambiguous. The germline gives CDR1 SGHVS, CDR2 FNYEAQ. The CDR3 runs to 12 residues. Deletions cut 0 bases from V and 7 bases from J, with 7 bases between. Here the CDR3 reads CASSLARGEQYF. CDR3 nucleotide sequence: TGTGCCAGCAGCTTAGCAAGAGGAGAGCAGTACTTC.

This chain links TRBV3-1 with TRBJ2-5; D gene unclear. CDR1 LGHDT and CDR2 YNNKEL come from the germline V gene (reference sequence). V lost 0 bases, J lost 5 bases, and 10 bases lay in between. The CDR3 sequence is 14 residues long. CDR3 residues: CASSQEGMGETQYF. For the CDR3, the DNA is TGTGCCAGCAGCCAAGAAGGGATGGGGGAGACCCAGTACTTC.

The table lists this clonotype with many counts. The chain recombines TRBV7-9 with TRBJ1-2; the match to TRBD1 covers 7 bases. Unmatched junction bases numbered 12, after V lost 7 bases and J lost 7 bases. The CDR3 is 14 amino acids. Germline assignment: CDR1 SEHNR and CDR2 FQNEAQ (reference sequence). In DNA form, the CDR3 reads TGTGCCAGCAACTACGGGACAGCTCCCATTGGCTACACCTTC. Residues: CASNYGTAPIGYTF.

The rearrangement links TRBV7-9 to TRBJ1-2; D perhaps matches TRBD1 (5 bases). The CDR3 spans 16 residues. V lost 5 bases to trimming and J lost 4 bases, with 20 bases between them. Per the germline V gene, CDR1 is SEHNR and CDR2 is FQNEAQ (reference sequence). DNA of the CDR3: TGTGCCAGCAGCCTATGGGGGACCCCCGGGAGCTATGGCTACACCTTC. Protein: CASSLWGTPGSYGYTF. Based on the CDR3 plus reference TRBV7-9 and TRBJ1-2, the full variable domain is DTGVSQNPRHKITKRGQNVTFRCDPISEHNRLYWYRQTLGQGPEFLTYFQNEAQLEKSRLLSDRFSAERPKGSFSTLEIQRTEQGDSAMYLCASSLWGTPGSYGYTFGSGTRLTVV.

In this sample, this clonotype turned up many times. J is TRBJ2-3 and V is TRBV23-1; 9 nucleotides agree with TRBD2. TRBV23-1 is sorted into the ORF group, with uncertain function. V shed 0 bases, J shed 4 bases, and the junction held 8 bases outside the gene matches. This CDR3 is 17 amino acids long. The CDR3 here is CASSQSFSAGGADTQYF. The CDR3 coding sequence is TGCGCCAGCAGTCAATCGTTTTCAGCGGGGGGCGCAGATACGCAGTATTTT.